Listed here are 32 T cell receptor beta chains from one sample, sequenced in a study of CD8+CD57+ T cells in acquired aplastic anemia. The template used for profiling TCR beta VDJ and CDR3 was genomic DNA. TCRdb reanalysed the reads using MiXCR and keeps one entry per CDR3 protein. The sample carries approximately 150,000 distinct CDR3 sequences, around 75% recorded once. By flow cytometry, patients selected for sequencing had shown an expansion of CD8+CD57+ cells. The specimen sequenced was sorted CD4+, CD8+, or CD8+CD57+ T cells (not recorded which) from PBMCs. All receptors come from a human donor with aplastic anemia.

This clonotype has only one observation. At one end the junction does not follow the germline gene, possibly because of a read error. The genes are TRBV5-1 and TRBJ1-1; no definite D call. The CDR3 has 12 amino acids. Germline V gene sequence: CDR1 SGHRS, CDR2 YFSETQ. For the CDR3, the DNA is TGTGCCAGCAGCTTTTCGGACACTGAAGCTTTCTTT. This gives the protein CASSFSDTEAFF.

The gene calls are TRBV20-1 and TRBJ1-2; tentative D call: TRBD1 (6 bases). CDR1 is DFQATT and CDR2 is SNEGSKA in the germline V gene (reference sequence). V was trimmed by 0 bases and J by 1 base, leaving 12 bases between them. The CDR3 extends over 15 amino acids. The CDR3 nucleotides read TGCAGTGCTAGAGATCTCGGGGGCAGTAACTATGGCTACACCTTC. This translates into CSARDLGGSNYGYTF.

This chain connects TRBV6-1 to TRBJ2-1; 8 bases match TRBD1. The CDR3 runs to 13 residues. J was trimmed by 15 bases and V by 0 bases; bases with no gene match: 7. Germline V CDR1 and CDR2: MNHNS, SASEGT. CDR3 bases: TGTGCCAGCAGTGAAGCAAGGGACAGGATCCCGTTCTTC. This translates into CASSEARDRIPFF.

This chain uses TRBV20-1 with TRBJ2-7, with TRBD2 matching 12 bases. The junction had 4 bases not matched to a gene; V was cut back by 3 bases and J by 4 bases. The CDR3 sequence is 14 residues long. Looked up from germline, CDR1 is DFQATT and CDR2 is SNEGSKA (reference sequence). CDR3 residues: CSASTSGRMYEQYF. The CDR3 bases are TGCAGTGCTAGTACTAGCGGGAGGATGTACGAGCAGTACTTC.

This chain joins TRBV11-1 and TRBJ2-5; TRBD2 is a possible D gene (5 bases). This CDR3 has 15 residues. Germline V gives CDR1 SGHAT, CDR2 FQDESV (reference sequence). V gave up 0 bases and J gave up 1 base, with 9 bases separating them. CDR3 sequence reads: CASSLAPLGQETQYF. The CDR3 coding sequence is TGTGCCAGCAGCTTAGCCCCACTAGGCCAAGAGACCCAGTACTTC.

V is TRBV27 and J is TRBJ1-5; D unresolved. V was clipped by 5 bases and J by 6 bases, with 8 bases between them. This CDR3 has 12 amino acids. Germline V CDR1 and CDR2: MNHEY, SMNVEV (reference sequence). CDR3 DNA: TGTGCCAGCAGTGACGGGTCTCAGCCCCAGCATTTT. The encoded protein is CASSDGSQPQHF.

The chain combines TRBV7-8 with TRBJ2-7; D might be TRBD1 (6 bases). CDR1 and CDR2 (germline): SGHVS, FQNEAQ. The CDR3 extends over 15 amino acids. Trimming removed 1 base from V and 2 bases from J, with 12 bases in between. The CDR3 DNA sequence: TGTGCCAGCAGCTTAGACAGGGCCCAACCCTACGAGCAGTACTTC. Amino acid sequence: CASSLDRAQPYEQYF.

The rearrangement uses TRBV11-3 and TRBJ2-3, with D uncertain. Germline assignment: CDR1 SGHNT and CDR2 YENEEA. V was shortened by 3 bases and J by 5 bases, with 6 bases between the two germline ends. This CDR3 is 12 amino acids long. CDR3: CASSFPEDTQYF. As DNA, the CDR3 is TGTGCCAGCAGCTTCCCAGAAGATACGCAGTATTTT.

The V call is TRBV4-3, the J call TRBJ2-7, with 11 bases lining up with TRBD1. Germline V lookup: CDR1 LGHNA, CDR2 YSLEER. The CDR3 extends over 15 amino acids. Trimming removed 3 bases from V and 4 bases from J; junction bases left unmatched: 5. Here the CDR3 reads CASSQRGDRGYEQYV. CDR3 DNA: TGCGCCAGCAGCCAGAGGGGGGACAGGGGGTACGAGCAGTACGTC.

This sequence joins TRBV7-9 and TRBJ1-6; D may be TRBD1 (5 bases). Looked up from germline, CDR1 is SEHNR and CDR2 is FQNEAQ (reference sequence). Trimming removed 6 bases from V and 4 bases from J, with 13 bases in between. This CDR3 contains 15 residues. CDR3: CASRAGTGYNSPLHF. DNA of the CDR3: TGTGCCAGCAGGGCGGGGACTGGATATAATTCACCCCTCCACTTT. Complete variable domain (other parts from reference TRBV7-9 and TRBJ1-6): DTGVSQNPRHKITKRGQNVTFRCDPISEHNRLYWYRQTLGQGPEFLTYFQNEAQLEKSRLLSDRFSAERPKGSFSTLEIQRTEQGDSAMYLCASRAGTGYNSPLHFGNGTRLTVT.

The rearrangement uses TRBV15 and TRBJ2-7, with D unclear. The CDR3 runs to 14 residues. CDR1 LNHNV and CDR2 YYDKDF come from the germline V gene (reference sequence). V lost 7 bases to trimming and J lost 4 bases, with 17 bases between them. CDR3 bases: TGTGCCACCAAGAGTACATGGTTCCCGTACGAGCAGTACTTC. It yields the protein CATKSTWFPYEQYF.

On this clonotype: The CDR3 carries no conserved terminal phenylalanine or tryptophan, so it likely arises from a read error. This chain links TRBV10-3 with TRBJ1-4; D gene uncertain. Germline CDR1 reads ENHRY; CDR2 reads SYGVKD. The CDR3 totals 15 residues. Trimming pared 4 bases from V and 0 bases from J, leaving 9 bases between. The CDR3 reads CAISANIATNEKLFL. CDR3 coding DNA: TGTGCCATCAGTGCCAACATCGCAACTAATGAAAAACTGTTTCTT.

The chain employs TRBV10-3 and TRBJ2-1; D remains unclear. Germline CDR1 is ENHRY and CDR2 is SYGVKD. V was pared by 0 bases and J by 10 bases, with 13 bases between. This CDR3 spans 14 amino acids. The CDR3 spells CAISESTFRYEQFF. For the CDR3, the DNA is TGTGCCATCAGTGAGTCGACATTTCGCTACGAGCAGTTCTTC.

The chain has TRBV20-1 and TRBJ2-1; tentative D call: TRBD2 (6 bases). Germline V gene lookup returns CDR1 DFQATT and CDR2 SNEGSKA (reference sequence). CDR3 size: 14 residues. V lost 1 base and J lost 0, with 7 bases in between. In DNA form, the CDR3 reads TGCAGTGCTAGAGTAGCGGTCTCCTACAATGAGCAGTTCTTC. Translation: CSARVAVSYNEQFF.

To note about this clonotype: The germline gene is not matched at one end of the junction; a read error may be the cause. The V gene is TRBV7-7, the J gene TRBJ2-7; D remains ambiguous. Per the germline V gene, CDR1 is SSHAT and CDR2 is FNYEAQ (reference sequence). This CDR3 has 13 residues. The CDR3 is CASSLSVGSEQYF. Written as DNA, the CDR3 is TGTGCTAGCAGCTTAAGCGTCGGATCCGAGCAGTACTTC. Together with reference TRBV7-7 and TRBJ2-7, the CDR3 gives the full variable domain: GAGVSQSPRYKVTKRGQDVTLRCDPISSHATLYWYQQALGQGPEFLTYFNYEAQPDKSGLPSDRFSAERPEGSISTLTIQRTEQRDSAMYRCASSLSVGSEQYFGPGTRLTVT.

The rearrangement links TRBV7-9 to TRBJ2-1; D gene unclear. CDR3 length: 15 residues. The germline V gene has CDR1 SEHNR and CDR2 FQNEAQ (reference sequence). V lost 5 bases and J lost 0, with 11 bases in between. The DNA for the CDR3 is TGTGCCAGCAGCCGGACCTTTAGCTCCTACAATGAGCAGTTCTTC. As protein: CASSRTFSSYNEQFF.

This clonotype appeared once. In DNA, the CDR3 is TGTGCCACCAGTGATTTCTCGGGGCCCCAGCATTTT. Translating gives CATSDFSGPQHF. The chain has TRBV24-1 and TRBJ1-5; D not certain. V was shortened by 1 base and J by 9 bases, with 6 bases between the two germline ends. Germline-derived CDR1 and CDR2 are KGHDR and SFDVKD. The CDR3 covers 12 residues.

This chain uses TRBV9 with TRBJ1-2, with TRBD1 identical over 9 bases. Germline V gene sequence: CDR1 SGDLS, CDR2 YYNGEE. V lost 5 bases to trimming and J lost 6 bases; unmatched junction nucleotides: 8. The CDR3 extends over 14 amino acids. CDR3: CASRQSGTGHGYTF. CDR3 sequence (DNA): TGTGCCAGCAGGCAATCTGGGACAGGGCATGGCTACACCTTC.

V is TRBV10-1 and J is TRBJ2-3; D remains unclear. This CDR3 region has 16 residues. The V end was cut by 6 bases, the J end by 0 bases, with 16 bases between. Germline CDR1 WNHNN, CDR2 SYGVQD (reference sequence). The CDR3 nucleotides read TGCGCCAGCAGGAGTGGGCTCCCTACTAGCACAGATACGCAGTATTTT. Translated, it gives CASRSGLPTSTDTQYF.

The CDR3, as DNA: TGTGCCACCAGTGGGGGGGAGAACACTGAAGCTTTCTTT. It translates to CATSGGENTEAFF. The chain couples TRBV24-1 to TRBJ1-1, with a tentative D call TRBD1 (5 bases). CDR1 and CDR2 from the germline V gene are KGHDR and SFDVKD. V dropped 5 bases and J dropped 1 base, with 7 bases sitting between them. This CDR3 is 13 amino acids long.

This clonotype has a single count. The CDR3 DNA sequence: TGTGCCAGCAGCGGGACAGTTTCAAATGAGCAGTTCTTC. It translates to CASSGTVSNEQFF. This chain connects TRBV9 to TRBJ2-1; D is perhaps TRBD1 (6 bases). The CDR3 contains 13 residues. Trimming shortened V by 3 bases and J by 7 bases, and 11 bases separated the two germline ends. Germline V CDR1 and CDR2: SGDLS, YYNGEE.

This rearrangement joins TRBV2 to TRBJ2-5; D may be TRBD2 (6 bases). Per germline, CDR1 SNHLY and CDR2 FYNNEI. The CDR3 extends over 14 amino acids. Trimming shortened V by 6 bases and J by 0 bases, and 11 bases separated the two germline ends. The chain's CDR3 is CASRGLSYQETQYF. The CDR3 DNA sequence: TGTGCCAGCAGGGGACTGTCGTACCAAGAGACCCAGTACTTC.

This clonotype was recorded only once. The J gene is TRBJ1-6, the V gene TRBV7-9; D not resolved. CDR3 length equals 13 residues. Trimming took off 4 bases at V and 11 bases at J, with 12 bases between the two ends. The germline gives CDR1 SEHNR, CDR2 FQNEAQ (reference sequence). The CDR3 spells CASSSEGSTPLHF. The CDR3 DNA is TGTGCCAGCAGCTCTGAGGGATCGACACCCCTCCACTTT.

V is TRBV12-3 or TRBV12-4 and J is TRBJ2-2; TRBD1 is a possible D gene (5 bases). The V and J ends lost 7 bases and 5 bases respectively, with 8 bases between them. This CDR3 contains 12 residues. The CDR3 nucleotides are TGTGCCAGCACCAAGGGGACCGGGGAGCTGTTTTTT. It yields the protein CASTKGTGELFF.

The rearrangement uses TRBV10-3 and TRBJ2-7; either TRBD1 or TRBD2 may supply D (5 bases each). Between the trimmed V and J ends, which lost 7 bases and 0 bases, there was a span of 13 bases. The CDR3 is made up of 14 amino acids. Germline V gene sequence: CDR1 ENHRY, CDR2 SYGVKD. The CDR3 loop is CAIMAAGSSYEQYF. CDR3 sequence (DNA): TGTGCCATCATGGCCGCAGGGAGCTCCTACGAGCAGTACTTC.

The chain couples TRBV2 to TRBJ2-1; maybe TRBD1 (5 bases). This CDR3 is built from 12 residues. The V and J ends lost 7 bases and 11 bases respectively, with 15 bases between them. CDR1 SNHLY and CDR2 FYNNEI come from the germline V gene. CDR3 nucleotide sequence: TGTGCCAGCACGGACACCCGTGATAAGCAGTTCTTC. Residues: CASTDTRDKQFF.

This clonotype was seen only a few times. This sequence joins TRBV20-1 and TRBJ2-1, with 9 bases that match TRBD2. The CDR3 sequence is 14 residues long. CDR1 DFQATT and CDR2 SNEGSKA come from the germline V gene (reference sequence). Trimming took 6 bases from V and 5 from J; bases not matched to a gene: 8. CDR3 loop: CSAPRGGVDNEQFF. The CDR3 DNA reads TGCAGTGCACCGCGGGGGGGCGTTGACAATGAGCAGTTCTTC.

This clonotype was found a few times. The chain employs TRBV20-1 and TRBJ2-7; D is uncertain. Trimming left V 5 bases short and J 4 bases short, with 9 bases between. CDR3 length equals 11 residues. Germline V gene sequence: CDR1 DFQATT, CDR2 SNEGSKA (reference sequence). The CDR3 sequence is CSAPDEYEQYF. The CDR3 DNA reads as TGCAGTGCTCCAGACGAGTACGAGCAGTACTTC.

This chain connects TRBV15 to TRBJ2-3, with 9 bases lining up with TRBD2. From germline, CDR1 is LNHNV and CDR2 YYDKDF (reference sequence). The CDR3 has 17 amino acids. With 5 bases clipped from V and 1 base from J, the junction kept 10 bases outside the gene matches. The CDR3 spells CATSHRRGLARTDTQYF. The DNA of the CDR3 is TGTGCCACCAGCCATCGGCGGGGACTAGCTCGCACAGATACGCAGTATTTT.

This clonotype has a single count. This sequence joins TRBV7-8 and TRBJ2-1, with 7 bases fitting TRBD1. J gave up 9 bases and V 5 bases, and 7 bases lay outside the gene matches. This CDR3 contains 13 residues. Looked up from germline, CDR1 is SGHVS and CDR2 is FQNEAQ. The CDR3 nucleotides read TGTGCCAGCAGCGGCGACAGGGCTCGTGAGCAGTTCTTC. Its protein is CASSGDRAREQFF.

This chain uses TRBV25-1 with TRBJ1-3, with a weak D call TRBD1 (5 bases). This CDR3 is 14 amino acids long. The germline V gene has CDR1 MGHDK and CDR2 SYGVNS. V shed 6 bases and J shed 3 bases, with 12 bases lying between them. CDR3 region: CASSLRGLGNTIYF. CDR3 DNA: TGTGCCAGCAGCTTACGGGGCCTTGGAAACACCATATATTTT.

The gene calls are TRBV2 and TRBJ1-2; D is unclear. The CDR3 runs to 13 residues. V was trimmed by 6 bases and J by 7 bases, leaving 15 bases between them. Germline lookup yields CDR1 SNHLY and CDR2 FYNNEI. CDR3 DNA sequence: TGTGCCAGCAGCTCGGAGGGTTGGGTTGGCTACACCTTC. Translation gives CASSSEGWVGYTF.